This entry lists 29 T cell receptor beta chains sequenced from one sample in a study of T cells in Graves' hyperthyroidism and ophthalmopathy. Amplified TCR beta CDR3 regions came from RNA transcripts. HTBI primers were employed in a first-round RT-PCR of the TCR CDR3. TCRdb re-analysed the multiplex PCR reads in MiXCR, keeping a single row per CDR3 protein. The profile covers under 250,000 distinct CDR3 sequences, with around 25% appearing a single time and roughly a third taken by the ten largest. Sequencing was carried out using blood. All receptors derive from a woman in her thirties or forties with Graves' ophthalmopathy.

The CDR3 coding sequence is TGTGCCAGCAGTGGACACTATGGCTACACCTTC. It translates to CASSGHYGYTF. The chain joins TRBV2 to TRBJ1-2; D uncertain. This CDR3 is 11 amino acids long. Germline loops: CDR1 SNHLY, CDR2 FYNNEI. Trimming stripped 4 bases from V and 3 bases from J, with 3 bases between. The full variable domain, in which reference TRBV2 and TRBJ1-2 provide the parts outside the CDR3, is EPEVTQTPSHQVTQMGQEVILRCVPISNHLYFYWYRQILGQKVEFLVSFYNNEISEKSEIFDDQFSVERPDGSNFTLKIRSTKLEDSAMYFCASSGHYGYTFGSGTRLTVV.

This clonotype has a count of ten or more. The genes are TRBV6-5 and TRBJ2-2; tentatively, D is TRBD2 (7 bases). Germline V gene lookup returns CDR1 MNHEY and CDR2 SVGAGI. With 2 bases removed from V and 7 bases from J, the gap between germline ends came to 14 bases. CDR3 size: 15 residues. This CDR3 reads CASSYGGGADGELFF. In DNA, the CDR3 is TGTGCCAGCAGTTACGGGGGGGGGGCGGACGGGGAGCTGTTTTTT.

Many counts were recorded for this clonotype. This chain connects TRBV7-2 to TRBJ2-2; 7 bases map to TRBD2. The CDR3 sequence is 12 residues long. Germline assignment: CDR1 SGHTA and CDR2 FQGNSA. The V and J ends lost 6 bases and 6 bases, in that order; junction bases with no gene match: 1. The CDR3 spells CASRGGSGELFF. CDR3 nucleotides: TGTGCCAGCAGGGGAGGGTCCGGGGAGCTGTTTTTT.

This clonotype appeared many times. This chain joins TRBV2 and TRBJ1-2; TRBD1 matches 7 bases. The CDR3 has 12 amino acids. V shed 7 bases, J shed 5 bases, and the junction held 4 bases outside the gene matches. CDR1 and CDR2 from the germline V gene are SNHLY and FYNNEI. The CDR3 reads CASKQGSYGYTF. CDR3 DNA: TGTGCCAGCAAACAGGGGTCTTATGGCTACACCTTC. Variable domain in full (rest from reference TRBV2 and TRBJ1-2): EPEVTQTPSHQVTQMGQEVILRCVPISNHLYFYWYRQILGQKVEFLVSFYNNEISEKSEIFDDQFSVERPDGSNFTLKIRSTKLEDSAMYFCASKQGSYGYTFGSGTRLTVV.

The sample holds many counts of this clonotype. The rearrangement joins TRBV28 to TRBJ2-7; unclear D gene. CDR1 is MDHEN, CDR2 SYDVKM, per germline. Trimming shortened V by 5 bases and J by 0 bases, and 14 bases separated the two germline ends. CDR3 length equals 15 residues. The CDR3: CASSTPGDSSYEQYF. CDR3 coding DNA: TGTGCCAGCAGTACACCAGGTGATTCCTCCTACGAGCAGTACTTC.

This clonotype was seen repeatedly, ten times or more. The rearrangement uses TRBV19 and TRBJ2-5, with D perhaps matching TRBD1 (6 bases). The CDR3 loop spans 13 amino acids. Germline assignment: CDR1 LNHDA and CDR2 SQIVND (reference sequence). Trimming pared 7 bases from V and 2 bases from J, leaving 11 bases between. Here the CDR3 DNA reads TGTGCCAGTACCCGGACAGCTCAAGAGACCCAGTACTTC. It encodes CASTRTAQETQYF.

This clonotype was seen at least ten times. The chain links TRBV2 to TRBJ2-2; D gene uncertain. CDR3 length: 13 amino acids. Germline-derived CDR1 and CDR2 are SNHLY and FYNNEI. The V end was cut by 2 bases, the J end by 4 bases, with 5 bases between. CDR3 nucleotides: TGTGCCAGCAGTGAATTTATCACCGGGGAGCTGTTTTTT. It yields the protein CASSEFITGELFF.

This clonotype was seen at least ten times. V is TRBV7-8 and J is TRBJ2-2, with TRBD2 matching over 11 bases. The CDR3 covers 16 residues. Germline V gene lookup returns CDR1 SGHVS and CDR2 FQNEAQ. The junction had 5 bases not matched to a gene; V was cut back by 3 bases and J by 5 bases. The CDR3: CASSLRSGRGTGELFF. The CDR3 bases are TGTGCCAGCAGCTTGCGTAGCGGGAGGGGGACCGGGGAGCTGTTTTTT.

The chain couples TRBV19 to TRBJ1-5; D may be TRBD1 (6 bases). Germline lookup yields CDR1 LNHDA and CDR2 SQIVND (reference sequence). The CDR3 contains 13 residues. The V gene lost 5 bases and the J gene lost 6 bases, with 11 bases spanning the gap. Written as DNA, the CDR3 is TGTGCCAGTAGTGACAGGTCTCGTCAGCCCCAGCATTTT. This codes for CASSDRSRQPQHF.

This clonotype was counted at least ten times. The V gene is TRBV7-8, the J gene TRBJ1-1; TRBD1 matches at 7 bases. CDR3 length: 14 amino acids. Germline V lookup: CDR1 SGHVS, CDR2 FQNEAQ. The trim removed 2 bases at V and 6 bases at J, leaving 6 bases unmatched. The CDR3 nucleotides read TGTGCCAGCAGCTTATTGGGCAGGGGGGCTGAAGCTTTCTTT. Its translation is CASSLLGRGAEAFF.

There are many counts of this clonotype. This chain connects TRBV20-1 to TRBJ1-3; no firm D call. Germline CDR1 and CDR2: DFQATT and SNEGSKA (reference sequence). V dropped 0 bases and J dropped 0 bases, with 12 bases sitting between them. This CDR3 is built from 16 residues. CDR3 amino acids: CSARDPDVASGNTIYF. The CDR3, as DNA: TGCAGTGCTAGAGACCCGGACGTCGCCTCTGGAAACACCATATATTTT.

The rearrangement links TRBV7-2 to TRBJ1-1; the D gene is possibly TRBD1 (5 bases). Germline V gene lookup returns CDR1 SGHTA and CDR2 FQGNSA. Deletions cut 5 bases from V and 13 bases from J, with 26 bases between. This CDR3 spans 15 amino acids. The CDR3 DNA sequence: TGTGCCAGCAGCCCAGGACACACCCGGCCTACTTGGGGTTTCTTT. Amino acid sequence: CASSPGHTRPTWGFF.

This clonotype was seen repeatedly, ten times or more. V is TRBV29-1 and J is TRBJ2-5; a possible D gene is TRBD2 (6 bases). From germline, CDR1 is SQVTM and CDR2 ANQGSEA. The CDR3 covers 13 residues. The germline V and J ends were trimmed by 3 bases and 2 bases, with 10 bases remaining between them. Here the CDR3 reads CSVDEGLQETQYF. CDR3 sequence (DNA): TGCAGCGTTGACGAGGGACTGCAAGAGACCCAGTACTTC.

This clonotype appeared many times. The rearrangement joins TRBV10-3 to TRBJ2-7; 7 positions agree with TRBD1. Germline CDR1 and CDR2: ENHRY and SYGVKD. Trimming removed 6 bases from V and 2 bases from J; junction bases left unmatched: 4. The CDR3 consists of 13 residues. The CDR3: CAISPGQAYEQYF. The DNA for the CDR3 is TGTGCCATCAGCCCCGGACAGGCCTACGAGCAGTACTTC.

This clonotype was detected ten times or more. This sequence joins TRBV28 and TRBJ2-7; 7 bases are a match to TRBD2. Germline V gene sequence: CDR1 MDHEN, CDR2 SYDVKM. The trim removed 3 bases at V and 3 bases at J, leaving 5 bases unmatched. The CDR3 runs 14 residues. CDR3 sequence (DNA): TGTGCCAGCAGTTTGGTTAGCGGGTACTACGAGCAGTACTTC. The encoded protein is CASSLVSGYYEQYF.

This clonotype was seen a handful of times. The chain links TRBV7-2 to TRBJ1-2; D unresolved. The CDR3 sequence is 13 residues long. V lost 1 base, J lost 7 bases, and 10 bases lay in between. From germline, CDR1 is SGHTA and CDR2 FQGNSA. CDR3 protein: CASSLGGKGGYTF. Written as DNA, the CDR3 is TGTGCCAGCAGCTTAGGGGGAAAGGGTGGCTACACCTTC.

Many counts were recorded for this clonotype. The genes are TRBV28 and TRBJ2-7; 8 bases line up with TRBD2. The length of the CDR3 is 16 residues. Per germline, CDR1 MDHEN and CDR2 SYDVKM. Germline trimming cut 5 bases from V and 6 bases from J; bases unmatched to any gene: 15. The CDR3 region is CASSPSGRAYRSEQYF. CDR3 nucleotides: TGTGCCAGCAGTCCTTCCGGGAGGGCCTATCGTAGCGAGCAGTACTTC.

This clonotype was seen once. The gene calls are TRBV4-1 and TRBJ1-2; a possible D gene is TRBD1 (6 bases). This CDR3 is built from 14 residues. Germline CDR1 MGHRA, CDR2 YSYEKL. Trimming shortened V by 1 base and J by 4 bases, and 10 bases separated the two germline ends. CDR3 in DNA: TGCGCCAGCAGCCAAGTAAGGACAGTCTATGGCTACACCTTC. Translated, it gives CASSQVRTVYGYTF.

There are many counts of this clonotype. The chain carries TRBV28 and TRBJ2-5; 10 nucleotides align to TRBD1. The V segment lost 6 bases and the J segment 5 bases; nucleotides outside the gene matches: 9. The germline CDR1 and CDR2 sequences are MDHEN and SYDVKM. This CDR3 is 15 amino acids long. The CDR3 loop is CASSSLDRGRETQYF. For the CDR3, the DNA is TGTGCCAGCAGCTCTCTCGACAGGGGGCGGGAGACCCAGTACTTC.

This sequence joins TRBV20-1 and TRBJ2-5, with TRBD2 as a possible D gene (6 bases). V gave up 1 base and J gave up 5 bases, with 8 bases separating them. Germline V gene lookup returns CDR1 DFQATT and CDR2 SNEGSKA (reference sequence). There are 12 residues in the CDR3. Here the CDR3 DNA reads TGCAGTGCTAGAGGGAGGGTCGAGACCCAGTACTTC. Protein product: CSARGRVETQYF.

This clonotype was seen a few times. This sequence joins TRBV18 and TRBJ2-7; possibly TRBD2 for D (6 bases). Trimming removed 6 bases from V and 4 bases from J, with 13 bases in between. CDR1 and CDR2 from the germline V gene are KGHSH and LQKENI. The CDR3 totals 13 residues. The CDR3 reads CASSSASVYEQYF. The CDR3 coding sequence is TGTGCCAGCTCGTCGGCTAGCGTGTACGAGCAGTACTTC.

This clonotype was seen many times. The rearrangement uses TRBV11-2 and TRBJ2-5, with 7 bases fitting TRBD1. In germline, CDR1 is SGHAT, CDR2 FQNNGV. The CDR3 runs to 15 residues. Trimming took 5 bases from V and 6 from J; bases not matched to a gene: 12. CDR3 nucleotide sequence: TGTGCCAGCAGCACCCGACAGGGCAGGGAGAAGACCCAGTACTTC. Residues: CASSTRQGREKTQYF. The full variable domain, rest sourced from reference TRBV11-2 and TRBJ2-5, is EAGVAQSPRYKIIEKRQSVAFWCNPISGHATLYWYQQILGQGPKLLIQFQNNGVVDDSQLPKDRFSAERLKGVDSTLKIQPAKLEDSAVYLCASSTRQGREKTQYFGPGTRLLVL.

Regarding this clonotype: This could be a read error, since a much larger clone is one nucleotide away. V gene TRBV28 combines with J gene TRBJ2-7, with 10 positions matching TRBD2. The germline CDR1 and CDR2 sequences are MDHEN and SYDVKM. The CDR3 has 19 amino acids. CDR3 sequence reads: CAGSLGPGLAWGSSYEQYF. In DNA form, the CDR3 reads TGTGCCGGCAGTTTGGGACCGGGACTAGCGTGGGGCTCTTCCTACGAGCAGTACTTC.

This clonotype was found many times. CDR3 amino acids: CASSLTGTLRQPQHF. The DNA of the CDR3 is TGTGCCAGCAGTCTAACAGGGACGCTGCGTCAGCCCCAGCATTTT. This chain links TRBV27 with TRBJ1-5; D is possibly TRBD1 (6 bases). The CDR3 has 15 residues. The V end was cut by 5 bases, the J end by 6 bases, with 17 bases between. The germline V gene has CDR1 MNHEY and CDR2 SMNVEV (reference sequence).

Many counts were recorded for this clonotype. The chain couples TRBV4-1 to TRBJ1-1, with a weak D call TRBD1 (6 bases). The CDR3 length is 15 residues. Between the trimmed V and J ends, which lost 5 bases and 4 bases, there was a span of 17 bases. Germline assignment: CDR1 MGHRA and CDR2 YSYEKL. The CDR3 nucleotides read TGCGCCAGCAGCGTTAACAGGGCTTTCGCCACTGAAGCTTTCTTT. It translates to CASSVNRAFATEAFF.

At least ten counts were recorded for this clonotype. J is TRBJ1-1 and V is TRBV28; the D gene is possibly TRBD1 (6 bases). CDR1 and CDR2 from the germline V gene are MDHEN and SYDVKM. The CDR3 has 13 amino acids. With 5 bases removed from V and 4 bases from J, the gap between germline ends came to 11 bases. The CDR3 DNA is TGTGCCAGCAGTCCAAGACAGGCCACTGAAGCTTTCTTT. This codes for CASSPRQATEAFF.

This clonotype came up many times. Just one base apart from a much larger clone, this may be a read error. In DNA form, the CDR3 reads TGTGCCAGCAGCCGTACACGAGAATACGAGCAGTGCTTC. As protein: CASSRTREYEQCF. The V and J genes are TRBV6-1 and TRBJ2-7; the D is unclear. CDR3 size: 13 residues. Per the germline V gene, CDR1 is MNHNS and CDR2 is SASEGT.

As concerns this clonotype: A read error may produce the germline difference seen at one junction end. The J gene is TRBJ2-7, the V gene TRBV10-3; the match to TRBD1 covers 7 bases. The CDR3 loop spans 15 amino acids. From germline, CDR1 is ENHRY and CDR2 SYGVKD. CDR3 coding DNA: TGTGCCAACAGTCCGGGACAGAGGACCTCCTACGAGCAGTACTTC. Translated, it gives CANSPGQRTSYEQYF.

This clonotype was picked up many times. The chain uses TRBV6-1 and TRBJ1-6; D may be TRBD1 (5 bases). CDR1 MNHNS and CDR2 SASEGT come from the germline V gene. The CDR3 runs to 13 residues. Between the trimmed V and J ends, which lost 6 bases and 9 bases, there was a span of 12 bases. The CDR3 DNA reads as TGTGCCAGCAGCAGGGAGTTATTTTCACCCCTCCACTTT. Translating it yields CASSRELFSPLHF.